The 27 T cell receptor beta chains listed next were all sequenced from one sample in a study of OX40 agonist ivuxolimab in advanced cancers. The library was prepared using the immunoSEQ multiplex PCR assay. The table comes from immuneACCESS by way of TCRdb, which keeps in-frame sequences with V and J called. Part of the clones is missing from these tables; in studies checked, under half for an unresolved V gene and the rest for unknown reasons. Within this sample are 55,000 to 80,000 clones, with roughly nine tenths of them counted one time only. Over 2% of the sample rests with the top ten. Sequencing used CD4+ or CD8+ T cells sorted from blood, obtained in a trial of the OX40 agonist ivuxolimab. Receptors originate from an adult with an advanced solid tumor such as melanoma, head and neck, liver or kidney cancer.

CDR3 sequence: CASSQYSGFTEAFF. CDR3 nucleotides: TGCGCCAGCAGCCAATATTCAGGGTTCACTGAAGCTTTCTTT. The gene calls are TRBV4-1 and TRBJ1-1; possibly TRBD1 for D (5 bases). V was shortened by 2 bases and J by 4 bases, with 11 bases between the two germline ends. In germline, CDR1 is MGHRA, CDR2 YSYEKL. The CDR3 contains 14 residues.

The chain carries TRBV5-5 and TRBJ1-6; no firm D call. V lost 0 bases, J lost 8 bases, and 12 bases lay in between. Germline loops: CDR1 SGHKS, CDR2 YYEKEE (reference sequence). CDR3 length: 15 residues. CDR3 protein: CASSLVGDTDSPLHF. DNA for the CDR3: TGTGCCAGCAGCTTGGTTGGGGATACGGATTCACCCCTCCACTTT.

V gene TRBV5-6 combines with J gene TRBJ1-6, with 7 bases matching TRBD1. The germline V gene encodes CDR1 SGHDT and CDR2 YYEEEE. The length of the CDR3 is 15 residues. Unmatched junction bases numbered 9, after V lost 4 bases and J lost 8 bases. The CDR3 DNA reads as TGTGCCAGCAGCCTCAGACAGGGAGGGCATTCACCCCTCCACTTT. Its protein product is CASSLRQGGHSPLHF.

This clone was counted once. The genes are TRBV4-2 and TRBJ1-5, with D maybe TRBD1 (5 bases). CDR1 LGHNA and CDR2 YNFKEQ come from the germline V gene. This CDR3 comprises 16 residues. Deletions cut 0 bases from V and 6 bases from J, with 15 bases between. Here the CDR3 reads CASSQEGGQGFQPQHF. Written as DNA, the CDR3 is TGTGCCAGCAGCCAAGAAGGAGGACAAGGCTTTCAGCCCCAGCATTTT.

The rearrangement joins TRBV25-1 to TRBJ2-2; D gene uncertain. With 3 bases removed from V and 4 bases from J, the gap between germline ends came to 15 bases. Germline-derived CDR1 and CDR2 are MGHDK and SYGVNS. CDR3 size: 16 residues. Here the CDR3 DNA reads TGTGCCAGCAGTGACTGTAGGGTCAGTTGCACCGGGGAGCTGTTTTTT. Translated: CASSDCRVSCTGELFF.

The chain recombines TRBV4-1 with TRBJ1-5; D unresolved. The CDR3 runs to 13 residues. Germline V gene sequence: CDR1 MGHRA, CDR2 YSYEKL. Deletions cut 4 bases from V and 9 bases from J, with 13 bases between. CDR3 bases: TGCGCCAGCAGCCCCCAGGTGCTTGGGCCCCAGCATTTT. Translating it yields CASSPQVLGPQHF.

The chain has TRBV5-1 and TRBJ1-4, with D possibly being TRBD1 (5 bases). V lost 0 bases and J lost 4, with 7 bases in between. The CDR3 loop spans 14 amino acids. Germline CDR1 reads SGHRS; CDR2 reads YFSETQ. CDR3 nucleotides: TGCGCCAGCAGCTTGGGACAGTTTAATGAAAAACTGTTTTTT. This sequence encodes CASSLGQFNEKLFF.

CDR3 residues: CASSLAGGMDEQFF. The CDR3 DNA follows: TGCGCCAGCAGTTTAGCGGGAGGCATGGATGAGCAGTTCTTC. The V gene is TRBV10-1, the J gene TRBJ2-1; the match to TRBD2 covers 10 bases. V trimming: 5 bases; J trimming: 8 bases; junction bases outside the gene matches: 6. The CDR3 is made up of 14 amino acids. Germline V gene data show CDR1 as WNHNN and CDR2 as SYGVQD (reference sequence).

The chain is built from TRBV11-3 and TRBJ2-5; 10 nucleotides align to TRBD1. The V and J ends lost 6 bases and 4 bases, in that order; junction bases with no gene match: 5. This CDR3 region has 14 residues. CDR1 and CDR2 (germline): SGHNT, YENEEA. The CDR3 sequence: CASRRTGGPETQYF. The CDR3 coding sequence is TGTGCCAGCAGGCGGACAGGGGGGCCAGAGACCCAGTACTTC.

The sample holds one count of this clone. CDR3 sequence (DNA): TGCAGCGTTGAAGGACGAATTCAAGAGACCCAGTACTTC. Protein sequence: CSVEGRIQETQYF. The J gene is TRBJ2-5, the V gene TRBV29-1; D not certain. With 1 base removed from V and 2 bases from J, the gap between germline ends came to 8 bases. The CDR3 loop spans 13 amino acids. Germline values: CDR1 SQVTM, CDR2 ANQGSEA.

This rearrangement joins TRBV27 to TRBJ2-2; D is perhaps TRBD2 (5 bases). The CDR3 is 15 residues long. Germline V gene lookup returns CDR1 MNHEY and CDR2 SMNVEV (reference sequence). Trimming took 6 bases from V and 2 from J, leaving 13 bases between them. The CDR3 nucleotides read TGTGCCAGCAGACAACGGACTGTTAACACCGGGGAGCTGTTTTTT. Protein product: CASRQRTVNTGELFF.

J is TRBJ1-6 and V is TRBV9, with D hard to call. This CDR3 contains 15 residues. The germline V gene has CDR1 SGDLS and CDR2 YYNGEE. With 6 bases removed from V and 7 bases from J, the gap between germline ends came to 17 bases. The CDR3 bases are TGTGCCAGCACCCCCGGGGTGGTCGCCAATTCACCCCTCCACTTT. Translated, it gives CASTPGVVANSPLHF.

In DNA, the CDR3 is TGTGCCAGCAGCTTAGTGGGGGGGGCCACAGATACGCAGTATTTT. Its protein product is CASSLVGGATDTQYF. V gene TRBV7-8 combines with J gene TRBJ2-3; perhaps TRBD2 as D (7 bases). This CDR3 contains 15 residues. V was shortened by 1 base and J by 2 bases, with 10 bases between the two germline ends. The germline gives CDR1 SGHVS, CDR2 FQNEAQ.

This rearrangement joins TRBV5-1 to TRBJ1-1; 12 bases match TRBD1. The CDR3 has 14 residues. Per the germline V gene, CDR1 is SGHRS and CDR2 is YFSETQ. Losses at the gene ends were 4 bases for V and 4 bases for J; bases not matched to a gene: 2. CDR3 region: CASSGTGGGTEAFF. As DNA, the CDR3 is TGCGCCAGCAGCGGGACAGGGGGCGGCACTGAAGCTTTCTTT.

Concerning this clone: The junction departs from the called germline gene at one end, perhaps through a read error. The chain combines TRBV7-2 with TRBJ1-5; possible D gene TRBD1, 5 bases. This CDR3 comprises 13 residues. Germline assignment: CDR1 SGHTA and CDR2 FQGNSA. Written as DNA, the CDR3 is TGTGCCAGCAGCTTCGACAGCAATCAGCCCCGGCATTTT. Protein sequence: CASSFDSNQPRHF. Based on the CDR3 plus reference TRBV7-2 and TRBJ1-5, the full variable domain is GAGVSQSPSNKVTEKGKDVELRCDPISGHTALYWYRQSLGQGLEFLIYFQGNSAPDKSGLPSDRFSAERTGGSVSTLTIQRTQQEDSAVYLCASSFDSNQPRHFGDGTRLSIL.

This clone was recorded only once. The chain recombines TRBV7-8 with TRBJ2-5; either TRBD1 or TRBD2 may supply D (5 bases each). The V end lost 7 bases, the J end lost 3 bases, and 12 bases lay between the germline ends. The CDR3 contains 13 residues. Germline CDR1 and CDR2: SGHVS and FQNEAQ. The CDR3, as DNA: TGTGCCAGCACCCCCGGGACCAAAGAGACCCAGTACTTC. Translating gives CASTPGTKETQYF.

A word on this clone: In the same sample, other DNA sequences code for this CDR3. The chain uses TRBV6-4 and TRBJ1-2, with D possibly TRBD1 on 5 matching bases. V was trimmed by 6 bases and J by 4 bases, leaving 15 bases between them. The CDR3 totals 14 residues. Germline V gene lookup returns CDR1 MRHNA and CDR2 SNTAGT. DNA for the CDR3: TGTGCCAGCAGCTCGACAGCCGAGGGCTATGGCTACACCTTC. It translates to CASSSTAEGYGYTF.

The rearrangement links TRBV7-2 to TRBJ2-1; possibly TRBD2 for D (5 bases). The CDR3 spans 14 residues. The V gene lost 3 bases and the J gene lost 7 bases, with 13 bases spanning the gap. Germline CDR1 and CDR2: SGHTA and FQGNSA. The CDR3 loop reads CASSFGVGYNEQFF. The CDR3 region has the DNA TGTGCCAGCAGCTTCGGGGTGGGGTATAATGAGCAGTTCTTC.

The chain uses TRBV5-1 and TRBJ1-1; D is possibly TRBD1 (5 bases). V lost 0 bases, J lost 2 bases, and 11 bases lay in between. Germline values: CDR1 SGHRS, CDR2 YFSETQ. The CDR3 is 15 residues long. CDR3 sequence: CASSLAGTVNTEAFF. The CDR3 DNA is TGCGCCAGCAGCTTGGCAGGGACGGTCAACACTGAAGCTTTCTTT.

This rearrangement joins TRBV30 to TRBJ2-3, with TRBD2 matching 7 bases. CDR1 and CDR2 (germline): GTSNPN, SVGIG (reference sequence). J was trimmed by 2 bases and V by 6 bases; bases with no gene match: 11. The CDR3 extends over 15 amino acids. The CDR3, as DNA: TGTGCCTGCAATCCGGGACTAATGAACACAGATACGCAGTATTTT. Amino acid sequence: CACNPGLMNTDTQYF. Drawing the rest from reference TRBV30 and TRBJ2-3, the complete variable domain is SQTIHQWPATLVQPVGSPLSLECTVEGTSNPNLYWYRQAAGRGLQLLFYSVGIGQISSEVPQNLSASRPQDRQFILSSKKLLLSDSGFYLCACNPGLMNTDTQYFGPGTRLTVL.

The V gene is TRBV19, the J gene TRBJ1-3; D is perhaps TRBD1 (5 bases). The V end was cut by 5 bases, the J end by 0 bases, with 14 bases between. Looked up from germline, CDR1 is LNHDA and CDR2 is SQIVND (reference sequence). This CDR3 comprises 16 residues. The CDR3 region is CASSAGPGPSGNTIYF. The DNA for the CDR3 is TGTGCCAGTAGTGCGGGACCTGGACCCTCTGGAAACACCATATATTTT.

This sequence joins TRBV27 and TRBJ2-7; tentative D call: TRBD2 (5 bases). The V gene lost 2 bases and the J gene lost 6 bases, with 14 bases spanning the gap. The germline V gene encodes CDR1 MNHEY and CDR2 SMNVEV (reference sequence). The CDR3 loop spans 14 amino acids. The CDR3 DNA reads TGTGCCAGCAGTTTACTAGGCCCAGAGGGCGAGCAGTACTTC. Amino acids: CASSLLGPEGEQYF.

J is TRBJ2-3 and V is TRBV15; D is possibly TRBD2 (6 bases). CDR3 length equals 16 residues. The germline CDR1 and CDR2 sequences are LNHNV and YYDKDF (reference sequence). The V gene lost 1 base and the J gene lost 6 bases, with 17 bases spanning the gap. The CDR3 spells CATSRGLDRVTDTQYF. Written as DNA, the CDR3 is TGTGCCACCAGCAGAGGACTAGATAGGGTGACGGATACGCAGTATTTT.

The chain is built from TRBV5-4 and TRBJ2-3; TRBD2 might be the D (6 bases). From germline, CDR1 is SGHNT and CDR2 YYREEE (reference sequence). There are 16 residues in the CDR3. V was cut by 4 bases and J by 2 bases, with 17 bases left in between. The CDR3 spells CASSPGTERVTDTQYF. The CDR3, as DNA: TGTGCCAGCAGCCCTGGGACGGAGCGGGTCACAGATACGCAGTATTTT.

The chain combines TRBV20-1 with TRBJ2-7; possibly TRBD1 or TRBD2 for D (5 bases each). Germline CDR1 and CDR2: DFQATT and SNEGSKA (reference sequence). The CDR3 consists of 11 residues. The ends were cut back, 7 bases at V and 2 bases at J, with 9 bases in the middle. In DNA form, the CDR3 reads TGCAGTGTTGGGGGAGCCTACGAGCAGTACTTC. This sequence encodes CSVGGAYEQYF.

The chain uses TRBV4-1 and TRBJ2-4; no clear D. The V gene's germline CDR1 is MGHRA and CDR2 YSYEKL. The CDR3 has 15 residues. The V gene lost 5 bases and the J gene lost 0 bases, with 11 bases spanning the gap. The CDR3 DNA reads as TGCGCCAGCAGCGCCGGCAGGCTAGCCAAAAACATTCAGTACTTC. It translates to CASSAGRLAKNIQYF.

The genes are TRBV11-2 and TRBJ2-5; tentative D call: TRBD2 (5 bases). With 3 bases removed from V and 7 bases from J, the gap between germline ends came to 6 bases. The germline gives CDR1 SGHAT, CDR2 FQNNGV. The CDR3 runs 11 residues. The CDR3 spells CASSFGGTQYF. Here the CDR3 DNA reads TGTGCCAGCAGCTTTGGAGGGACCCAGTACTTC. Full variable domain (missing parts from reference TRBV11-2 and TRBJ2-5): EAGVAQSPRYKIIEKRQSVAFWCNPISGHATLYWYQQILGQGPKLLIQFQNNGVVDDSQLPKDRFSAERLKGVDSTLKIQPAKLEDSAVYLCASSFGGTQYFGPGTRLLVL.